This TCR beta chain comes out of a study of shared clonotypes between healthy human individuals. Caucasian adults living in Nashville, Tennessee, provided all samples. Concerning this clone itself: Its antigen remains unidentified.

Findings and caveats of the study: The study found lower generation probabilities in non-shared clonotypes than in those shared by all four donors. Represented diversity, genetic and exposure-history alike, was limited by few donors.

The assay was immunoSEQ multiplex PCR, and TCRdb's table has in-frame clones only and misses some. The data contain under 2.5 million clones, 85% to 95% of them singletons. CDR3 length: 14 residues. CDR1 is GTSNPN and CDR2 is SVGIG in the germline V gene (reference sequence). Trimming cost V 0 bases and J 4 bases, with 12 bases left between them. The clonotype originates from a man younger than 35 in good health. Some clones in this sample may be carry-over from other donors' samples. This chain links TRBV30 with TRBJ1-2; D gene unclear. Sequencing input: naive CD4+ T cells from PBMCs. Described subset: CD45RA+ positively selected. The CDR3 here is CAWSVAGRGYGYTF. The CDR3 DNA is TGTGCCTGGAGTGTGGCCGGCCGGGGCTATGGCTACACCTTC.